This TCR beta chain is drawn from a study of T cells in Graves' hyperthyroidism and ophthalmopathy. V dropped 1 base and J dropped 4 bases, with 19 bases sitting between them. The CDR3 consists of 16 residues. The V gene's germline CDR1 is DFQATT and CDR2 SNEGSKA (reference sequence). The count of this clonotype is one. Diagnoses rested on clinical symptoms, serum thyroxine and TRAb, thyroid ultrasound and orbital computed tomography. Amplification yielded TCR beta CDR3 regions, with RNA transcripts as the source. TCR CDR3 regions were first amplified by RT-PCR with HTBI primers. TCRdb recomputed calls from the multiplex PCR reads with MiXCR, one row per CDR3 protein. The sample has about 420,000 distinct CDR3 sequences, 15% to 18% seen once.

Sequencing input: blood. The V gene is TRBV20-1, the J gene TRBJ1-2; unclear D gene. The clonotype originates from a woman under 30 with Graves' hyperthyroidism. The CDR3 sequence: CSARAAFTITGYGYTF. The CDR3 DNA is TGCAGTGCTAGAGCGGCTTTTACGATTACCGGCTATGGCTACACCTTC.